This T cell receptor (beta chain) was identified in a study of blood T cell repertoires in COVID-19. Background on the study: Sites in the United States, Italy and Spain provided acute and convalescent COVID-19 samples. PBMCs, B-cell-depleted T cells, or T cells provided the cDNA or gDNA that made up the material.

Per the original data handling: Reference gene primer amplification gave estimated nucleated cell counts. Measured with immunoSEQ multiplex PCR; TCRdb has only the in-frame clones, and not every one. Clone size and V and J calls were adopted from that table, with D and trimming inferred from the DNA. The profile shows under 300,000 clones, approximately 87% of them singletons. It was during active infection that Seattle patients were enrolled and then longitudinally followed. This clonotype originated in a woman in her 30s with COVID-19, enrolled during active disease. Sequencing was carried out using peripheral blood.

CDR3: CASSIRGISGYEQFF. The CDR3 DNA reads as TGTGCCAGCAGTATCCGGGGAATTAGTGGATATGAGCAGTTCTTC. The chain employs TRBV28 and TRBJ2-1, with D perhaps TRBD2 (5 bases). CDR1 is MDHEN, CDR2 SYDVKM, per germline. The CDR3 length is 15 residues. Trimming removed 5 bases at V and 8 bases at J, with 19 bases between.